This T cell receptor (beta chain) was documented in a study of regulatory T cells in long-lasting Graves disease. V lost 2 bases and J lost 3; bases outside the gene matches: 8. This CDR3 is 16 amino acids long. Germline values: CDR1 DFQATT, CDR2 SNEGSKA (reference sequence). CDR3 regions were amplified by Arm-PCR using iRepertoire HTBI primers to build TCR beta libraries. TCRdb re-called the multiplex PCR reads with MiXCR, one entry per CDR3 protein. This sample carries about 560,000 distinct CDR3 sequences, 15% to 20% of them seen once, and the ten largest clones take about 12%. Time point meaning: newly diagnosed GD, antithyroid drugs for less than 3 months. There was RNA extracted from PBMCs, and the TCR library was made from it. These same records also appear under a second study, on T cells in Graves' hyperthyroidism and ophthalmopathy.

The sequence derives from a man aged 18-30 years with Graves disease. The chain recombines TRBV20-1 with TRBJ1-1, with TRBD1 identical over 11 bases. Sequencing used peripheral blood mononuclear cells (PBMCs), obtained at new diagnosis, from a patient treated with antithyroid drugs. In nucleotides, the CDR3 is TGCAGTGCTAGATCAATGGACAGGGGGCTTGACACTGAAGCTTTCTTT. Encoded protein: CSARSMDRGLDTEAFF.